This section outlines one T cell receptor beta chain sequence together with its context. The CDR3 consists of 11 residues. The germline V gene encodes CDR1 GTSNPN and CDR2 SVGIG (reference sequence). Trimming removed 3 bases at V and 4 bases at J, with 4 bases between. The data are from a study of technical replicates of blood from a handful of donors. Generated by immunoSEQ multiplex PCR, the TCRdb table keeps only in-frame clones and is missing some. In the table there are about 84,000 clones, almost 98% of which are singletons. Sequenced sample: T cells isolated from PBMCs. This chain joins TRBV30 and TRBJ1-3; D remains ambiguous. The TCR was taken from a human donor in good health. CDR3 sequence: CAWREGNTIYF. The CDR3 DNA sequence: TGTGCCTGGAGGGAGGGAAACACCATATATTTT.